Shown below are 5 T cell receptor beta chains from a single sample sequenced in a study of response to subunit inactivated influenza vaccine. TCRdb passed the RT-PCR reads through MiXCR, listing each CDR3 protein once. The data hold 650,000 to 800,000 distinct CDR3 sequences, with 15% to 20% observed a single time. Sequences were derived from PBMCs from blood, sampled around 5 days after vaccination. The receptors shown here come from a man between 45 and 60 years old who received an inactivated influenza vaccine.

The chain couples TRBV7-2 to TRBJ1-2; 7 bases are a match to TRBD1. In germline, CDR1 is SGHTA, CDR2 FQGNSA. With V trimmed by 4 bases and J by 2 bases, 4 bases remained unmatched. The CDR3 has 14 residues. The CDR3 sequence: CASSWGQLNYGYTF. As DNA, the CDR3 is TGTGCCAGCAGCTGGGGACAGCTCAACTATGGCTACACCTTC.

The genes are TRBV6-2 or TRBV6-3 and TRBJ1-4, with D possibly matching TRBD1 (6 bases). This CDR3 spans 20 amino acids. Deletions cut 2 bases from V and 0 bases from J, with 22 bases between. Germline assignment: CDR1 MNHEY and CDR2 SVGEGT. The CDR3 region has the DNA TGTGCCAGCAGTTACGTCGGGGGCCTCGAGTACTTTGCAACTAATGAAAAACTGTTTTTT. Encoded protein: CASSYVGGLEYFATNEKLFF.

V gene TRBV29-1 combines with J gene TRBJ1-1, with D uncertain. V was pared by 0 bases and J by 6 bases, with 14 bases between. CDR1 and CDR2 from the germline V gene are SQVTM and ANQGSEA. The CDR3 has 14 residues. As DNA, the CDR3 is TGCAGCGTTGAAGACCCCCCTGGGTCGGCTGAAGCTTTCTTT. It yields the protein CSVEDPPGSAEAFF.

This clonotype has just a few counts. The CDR3 sequence is CSVEIGGWANAEAFF. CDR3 nucleotides: TGCAGCGTTGAAATTGGAGGGTGGGCAAACGCTGAAGCTTTCTTT. The chain carries TRBV29-1 and TRBJ1-1, with D unclear. Germline assignment: CDR1 SQVTM and CDR2 ANQGSEA. The CDR3 contains 15 residues. V gave up 2 bases and J gave up 6 bases, with 19 bases separating them.

This clonotype was seen a few times. The genes are TRBV5-1 and TRBJ1-3; D is unclear. The CDR3 runs to 14 residues. V was cut by 4 bases and J by 0 bases, with 8 bases left in between. Germline V gene lookup returns CDR1 SGHRS and CDR2 YFSETQ. CDR3 region: CASSVDRSGNTIYF. The DNA for the CDR3 is TGCGCCAGCAGCGTTGACCGCTCTGGAAACACCATATATTTT.